The 6 T cell receptor beta chains listed next were all sequenced from one sample in a study of shared clonotypes between healthy human individuals. Generated by immunoSEQ multiplex PCR, the TCRdb table keeps only in-frame clones and is missing some. The table includes about 710,000 clones, 55% to 80% detected once. Sequencing was carried out using memory CD4+ T cells sorted from blood. Subset specified: CD45RA-negative fraction. Receptors originate from a woman in her 30s in good health.

The gene calls are TRBV5-1 and TRBJ2-1; D remains unclear. Germline V CDR1 and CDR2: SGHRS, YFSETQ. The germline V and J ends were trimmed by 7 bases and 1 base, with 15 bases remaining between them. This CDR3 has 15 residues. The CDR3 loop reads CASLPDGRSYNEQFF. The CDR3 DNA reads TGCGCCAGCCTACCGGACGGACGTTCCTACAATGAGCAGTTCTTC.

This rearrangement joins TRBV11-2 to TRBJ2-7; maybe TRBD1 (9 bases). The CDR3 sequence is 18 residues long. The V gene's germline CDR1 is SGHAT and CDR2 FQNNGV. Trimming cost V 5 bases and J 2 bases, with 25 bases left between them. The CDR3 nucleotides are TGTGCCAGCAGCCCTCTCGGGGGGGGGACAGGGAATACCTACGAGCAGTACTTC. Its protein product is CASSPLGGGTGNTYEQYF.

This chain connects TRBV7-9 to TRBJ2-2; tentatively, D is TRBD1 (5 bases). Germline V gene lookup returns CDR1 SEHNR and CDR2 FQNEAQ (reference sequence). Trimming shortened V by 5 bases and J by 7 bases, and 11 bases separated the two germline ends. The CDR3 totals 13 residues. CDR3 loop: CASSGRDSGELFF. Here the CDR3 DNA reads TGTGCCAGCAGCGGCAGGGATAGCGGGGAGCTGTTTTTT.

This clone was counted between two and nine times. V gene TRBV28 combines with J gene TRBJ1-1; 8 nucleotides align to TRBD1. V lost 8 bases to trimming and J lost 3 bases; unmatched junction nucleotides: 8. CDR1 MDHEN and CDR2 SYDVKM come from the germline V gene. The CDR3 runs 14 residues. This CDR3 is CASGPGDRHTEAFF. The CDR3 DNA reads as TGTGCCAGCGGGCCGGGGGACAGGCACACTGAAGCTTTCTTT.

The chain recombines TRBV5-3 with TRBJ2-7, with D unresolved. TRBV5-3 is an open reading frame, and its role is uncertain. The V gene lost 4 bases and the J gene lost 2 bases, with 16 bases spanning the gap. The CDR3 runs to 15 residues. The CDR3, as DNA: TGTGCCAGAAGCGTCCACGAGCGCCCTACCTACGAGCAGTACTTC. This encodes CARSVHERPTYEQYF.

For this clone: Other nucleotide sequences in the sample specify the same CDR3. The V call is TRBV9, the J call TRBJ2-1; D tentatively reads TRBD1 or TRBD2 (5 bases each). The CDR3 runs to 15 residues. Germline V gene data show CDR1 as SGDLS and CDR2 as YYNGEE. The V end lost 0 bases, the J end lost 2 bases, and 9 bases lay between the germline ends. Here the CDR3 DNA reads TGTGCCAGCAGCGTAGGTGGGGGACCCTACAATGAGCAGTTCTTC. Protein sequence: CASSVGGGPYNEQFF.